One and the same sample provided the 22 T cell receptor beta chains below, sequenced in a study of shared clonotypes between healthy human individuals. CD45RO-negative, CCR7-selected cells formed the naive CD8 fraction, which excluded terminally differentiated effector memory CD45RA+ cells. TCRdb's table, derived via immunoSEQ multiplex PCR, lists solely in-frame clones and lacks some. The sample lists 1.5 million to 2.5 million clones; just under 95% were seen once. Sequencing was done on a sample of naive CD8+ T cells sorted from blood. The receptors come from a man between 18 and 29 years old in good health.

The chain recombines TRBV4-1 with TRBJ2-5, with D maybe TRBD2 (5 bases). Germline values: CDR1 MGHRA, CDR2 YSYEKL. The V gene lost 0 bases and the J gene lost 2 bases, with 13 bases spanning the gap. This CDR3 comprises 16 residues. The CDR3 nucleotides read TGCGCCAGCAGCCAAGAAGAGGGAATTGGTCAAGAGACCCAGTACTTC. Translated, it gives CASSQEEGIGQETQYF.

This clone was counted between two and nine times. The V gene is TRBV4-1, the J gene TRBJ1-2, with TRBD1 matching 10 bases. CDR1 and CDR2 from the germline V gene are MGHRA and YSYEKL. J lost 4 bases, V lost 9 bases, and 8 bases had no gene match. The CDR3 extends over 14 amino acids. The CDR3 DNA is TGCGCCAGTCGACAGGGGGCTCACGCCTATGGCTACACCTTC. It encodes CASRQGAHAYGYTF.

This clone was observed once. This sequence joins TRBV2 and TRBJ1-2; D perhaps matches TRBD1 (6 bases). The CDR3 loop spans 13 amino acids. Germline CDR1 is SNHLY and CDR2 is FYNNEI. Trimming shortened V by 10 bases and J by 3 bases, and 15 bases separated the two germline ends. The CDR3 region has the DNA TGTGCCATCCTGGGGGCCAGTGACTATGGCTACACCTTC. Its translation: CAILGASDYGYTF.

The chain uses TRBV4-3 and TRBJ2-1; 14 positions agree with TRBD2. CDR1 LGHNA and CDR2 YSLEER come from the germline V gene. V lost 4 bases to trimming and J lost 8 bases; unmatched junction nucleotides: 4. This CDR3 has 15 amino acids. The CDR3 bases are TGCGCCAGCAGCCCTCGACTAGCGGGAGGGGATGAGCAGTTCTTC. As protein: CASSPRLAGGDEQFF.

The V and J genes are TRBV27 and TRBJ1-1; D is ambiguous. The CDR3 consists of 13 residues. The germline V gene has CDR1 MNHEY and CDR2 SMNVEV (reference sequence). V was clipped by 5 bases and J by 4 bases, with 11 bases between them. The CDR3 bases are TGTGCCAGCAGTCTAGGGATTCTCACTGAAGCTTTCTTT. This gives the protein CASSLGILTEAFF.

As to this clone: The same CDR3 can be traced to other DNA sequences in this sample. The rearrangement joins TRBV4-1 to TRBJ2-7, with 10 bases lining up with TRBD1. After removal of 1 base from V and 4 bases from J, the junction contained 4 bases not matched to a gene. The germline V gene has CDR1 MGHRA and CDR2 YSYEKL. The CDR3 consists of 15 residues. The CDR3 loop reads CASSQAGTGEYEQYF. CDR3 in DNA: TGCGCCAGCAGCCAAGCAGGGACAGGGGAGTACGAGCAGTACTTC.

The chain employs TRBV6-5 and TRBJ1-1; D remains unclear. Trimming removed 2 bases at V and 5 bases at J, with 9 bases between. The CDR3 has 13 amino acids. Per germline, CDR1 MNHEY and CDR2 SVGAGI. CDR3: CASSYEGTTEAFF. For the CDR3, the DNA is TGTGCCAGCAGTTACGAGGGAACGACTGAAGCTTTCTTT.

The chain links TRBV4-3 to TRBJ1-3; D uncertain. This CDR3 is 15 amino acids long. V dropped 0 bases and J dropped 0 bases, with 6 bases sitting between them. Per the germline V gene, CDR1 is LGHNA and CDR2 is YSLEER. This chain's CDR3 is CASSQDFHSGNTIYF. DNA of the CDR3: TGCGCCAGCAGCCAAGACTTCCACTCTGGAAACACCATATATTTT.

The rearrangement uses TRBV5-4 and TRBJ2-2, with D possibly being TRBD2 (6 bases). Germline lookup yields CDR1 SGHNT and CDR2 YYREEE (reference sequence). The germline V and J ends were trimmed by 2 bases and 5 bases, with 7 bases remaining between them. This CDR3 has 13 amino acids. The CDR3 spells CASSFSGTGELFF. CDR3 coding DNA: TGTGCCAGCAGCTTTAGCGGAACCGGGGAGCTGTTTTTT.

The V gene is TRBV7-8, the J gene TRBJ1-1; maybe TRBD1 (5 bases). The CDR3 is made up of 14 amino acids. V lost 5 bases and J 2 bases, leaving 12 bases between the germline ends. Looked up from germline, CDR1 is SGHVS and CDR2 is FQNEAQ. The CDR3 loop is CASSPIQGNTEAFF. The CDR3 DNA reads TGTGCCAGCAGCCCAATCCAGGGTAACACTGAAGCTTTCTTT.

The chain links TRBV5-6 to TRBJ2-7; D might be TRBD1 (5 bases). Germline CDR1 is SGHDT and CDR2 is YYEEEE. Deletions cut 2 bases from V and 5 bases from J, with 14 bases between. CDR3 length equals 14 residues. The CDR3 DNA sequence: TGTGCCAGCAGCTTCGGTCAGGGAAGGGACGAGCAGTACTTC. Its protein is CASSFGQGRDEQYF.

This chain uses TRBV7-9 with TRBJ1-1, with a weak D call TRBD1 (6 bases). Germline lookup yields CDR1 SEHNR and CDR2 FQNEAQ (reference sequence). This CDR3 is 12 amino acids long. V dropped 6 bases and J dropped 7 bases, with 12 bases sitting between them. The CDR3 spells CASRNTGIEAFF. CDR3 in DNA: TGTGCCAGCAGAAACACAGGGATTGAAGCTTTCTTT.

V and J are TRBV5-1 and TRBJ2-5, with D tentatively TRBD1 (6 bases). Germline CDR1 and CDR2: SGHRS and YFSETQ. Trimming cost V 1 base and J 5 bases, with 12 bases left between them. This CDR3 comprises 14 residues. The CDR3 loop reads CASSLWGLEETQYF. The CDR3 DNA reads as TGCGCCAGCAGCTTGTGGGGGCTCGAGGAGACCCAGTACTTC.

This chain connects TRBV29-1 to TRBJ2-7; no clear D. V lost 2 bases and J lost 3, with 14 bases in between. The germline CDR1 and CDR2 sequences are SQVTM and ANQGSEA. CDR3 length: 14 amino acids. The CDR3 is CSVERDTPYYEQYF. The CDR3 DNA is TGCAGCGTTGAACGCGACACCCCGTACTACGAGCAGTACTTC.

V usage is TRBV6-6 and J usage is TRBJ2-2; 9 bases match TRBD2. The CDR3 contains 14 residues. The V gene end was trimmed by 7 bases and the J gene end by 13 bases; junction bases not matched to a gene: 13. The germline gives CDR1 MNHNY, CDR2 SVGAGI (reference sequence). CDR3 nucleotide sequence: TGTGCCAGCACAAGTCAGGGCGGGAGGGAGAGGCTGTTTTTT. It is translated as CASTSQGGRERLFF.

CDR3 sequence reads: CASSHLSSYEQYF. The CDR3 DNA reads TGTGCCAGCAGCCATCTGAGCTCCTACGAGCAGTACTTC. This chain connects TRBV7-8 to TRBJ2-7; no definite D call. Germline CDR1 and CDR2: SGHVS and FQNEAQ. The CDR3 is 13 residues long. V gave up 5 bases and J gave up 0 bases, with 8 bases separating them. Variable domain in full (rest from reference TRBV7-8 and TRBJ2-7): GAGVSQSPRYKVAKRGQDVALRCDPISGHVSLFWYQQALGQGPEFLTYFQNEAQLDKSGLPSDRFFAERPEGSVSTLKIQRTQQEDSAVYLCASSHLSSYEQYFGPGTRLTVT.

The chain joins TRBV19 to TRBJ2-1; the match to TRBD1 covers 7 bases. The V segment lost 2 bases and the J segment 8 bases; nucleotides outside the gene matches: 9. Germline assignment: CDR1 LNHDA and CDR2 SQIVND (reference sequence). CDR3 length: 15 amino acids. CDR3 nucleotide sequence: TGTGCCAGTAGTATACGGGACAGTCACTGGCATGAGCAGTTCTTC. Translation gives CASSIRDSHWHEQFF.

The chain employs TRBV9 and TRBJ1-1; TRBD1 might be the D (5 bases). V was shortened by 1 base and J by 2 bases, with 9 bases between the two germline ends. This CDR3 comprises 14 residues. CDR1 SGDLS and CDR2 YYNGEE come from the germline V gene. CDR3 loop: CASSVRQSNTEAFF. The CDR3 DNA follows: TGTGCCAGCAGCGTACGACAGAGTAACACTGAAGCTTTCTTT.

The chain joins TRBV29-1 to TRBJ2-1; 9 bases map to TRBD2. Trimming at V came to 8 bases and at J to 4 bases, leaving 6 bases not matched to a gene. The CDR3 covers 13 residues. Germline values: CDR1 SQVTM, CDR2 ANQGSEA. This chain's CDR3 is CSLRLADYNEQFF. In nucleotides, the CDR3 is TGCAGCCTAAGACTAGCGGATTACAATGAGCAGTTCTTC.

Here the CDR3 reads CASTSTDEQYF. CDR3 bases: TGTGCCAGTACGAGTACGGACGAGCAGTACTTC. The V call is TRBV19, the J call TRBJ2-7, with no clear D. Germline V CDR1 and CDR2: LNHDA, SQIVND (reference sequence). The V end was cut by 7 bases, the J end by 5 bases, with 9 bases between. The CDR3 is 11 amino acids. The whole variable domain, filled in from reference TRBV19 and TRBJ2-7, reads DGGITQSPKYLFRKEGQNVTLSCEQNLNHDAMYWYRQDPGQGLRLIYYSQIVNDFQKGDIAEGYSVSREKKESFPLTVTSAQKNPTAFYLCASTSTDEQYFGPGTRLTVT.

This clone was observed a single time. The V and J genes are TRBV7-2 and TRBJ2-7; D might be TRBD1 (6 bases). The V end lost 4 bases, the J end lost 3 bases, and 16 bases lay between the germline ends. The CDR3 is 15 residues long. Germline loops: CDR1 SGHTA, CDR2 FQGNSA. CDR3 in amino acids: CASSSLTGSGYEQYF. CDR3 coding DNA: TGTGCCAGCAGCTCCCTCACAGGGTCGGGCTACGAGCAGTACTTC.

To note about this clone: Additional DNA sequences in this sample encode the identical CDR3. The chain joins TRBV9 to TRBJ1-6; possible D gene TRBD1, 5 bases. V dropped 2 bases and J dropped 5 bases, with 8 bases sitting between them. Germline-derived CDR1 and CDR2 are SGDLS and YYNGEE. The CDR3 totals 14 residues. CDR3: CASSVEGNNSPLHF. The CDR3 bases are TGTGCCAGCAGCGTTGAGGGGAATAATTCACCCCTCCACTTT.